The 24 T cell receptor beta chains presented below share a single source sample, sequenced in a study of blood T cells in healthy people across ages. A second PCR, run for roughly 6 to 11 cycles, used a sample-barcoded 5' primer plus a J-beta primer mix. In TCRdb, the 5' RACE reads were re-called with MiXCR into one record per CDR3 protein. The sample holds approximately 900,000 distinct CDR3 sequences, about 48% seen once. Source material: blood. All receptors come from a man aged 30 to 45 in good health.

V is TRBV7-2 and J is TRBJ1-6; the match to TRBD1 covers 9 bases. V shed 4 bases and J 9 bases; nucleotides not matched to a gene: 7. Germline V lookup: CDR1 SGHTA, CDR2 FQGNSA. This CDR3 contains 15 residues. The CDR3 spells CASSSRQGESSPLHF. In nucleotides, the CDR3 is TGTGCCAGCAGCTCGCGACAGGGGGAGAGTTCACCCCTCCACTTT.

This clonotype has just a few counts. J is TRBJ2-7 and V is TRBV7-9, with TRBD1 matching 7 bases. Germline CDR1 reads SEHNR; CDR2 reads FQNEAQ (reference sequence). The length of the CDR3 is 15 residues. V shed 5 bases and J 5 bases; nucleotides not matched to a gene: 12. The CDR3 region is CASSTWGQKFDEQYF. Here the CDR3 DNA reads TGTGCCAGCAGCACATGGGGACAGAAGTTCGACGAGCAGTACTTC.

This clonotype was detected only once. J is TRBJ2-3 and V is TRBV6-2 or TRBV6-3; no clear D gene. Germline V gene data show CDR1 as MNHEY and CDR2 as SVGEGT. Trimming left V 11 bases short and J 2 bases short, with 5 bases between. The CDR3 covers 10 residues. The DNA for the CDR3 is TGTGCCGCCACCACAGATACGCAGTATTTT. It codes for CAATTDTQYF.

The chain recombines TRBV28 with TRBJ1-1; D unclear. V was shortened by 6 bases and J by 0 bases, with 17 bases between the two germline ends. The CDR3 length is 16 residues. CDR1 MDHEN and CDR2 SYDVKM come from the germline V gene. The DNA for the CDR3 is TGTGCCAGCAGCCTTCAAGCGGGGATAGTGAACACTGAAGCTTTCTTT. Protein sequence: CASSLQAGIVNTEAFF.

The rearrangement links TRBV11-2 to TRBJ2-5, with 12 positions matching TRBD1. Germline CDR1 is SGHAT and CDR2 is FQNNGV. Germline trimming cut 0 bases from V and 3 bases from J; bases unmatched to any gene: 2. The CDR3 has 16 amino acids. Here the CDR3 DNA reads TGTGCCAGCAGCTTAGAAGGGACAGGGGGCAAAGAGACCCAGTACTTC. Translation gives CASSLEGTGGKETQYF.

V is TRBV6-5 and J is TRBJ2-1, with a weak D call TRBD1 (6 bases). V was trimmed by 4 bases and J by 4 bases, leaving 17 bases between them. The CDR3 sequence is 16 residues long. From germline, CDR1 is MNHEY and CDR2 SVGAGI. The CDR3 region is CASSFVTGQLYNEQFF. As DNA, the CDR3 is TGTGCCAGCAGTTTTGTAACGGGACAACTGTACAATGAGCAGTTCTTC.

The chain combines TRBV2 with TRBJ2-1; TRBD2 aligns across 9 bases. The V gene end was trimmed by 5 bases and the J gene end by 0 bases; junction bases not matched to a gene: 5. This CDR3 contains 16 residues. Germline CDR1 is SNHLY and CDR2 is FYNNEI. The DNA for the CDR3 is TGTGCCAGCAGTTCAACTAGCGGGCCCTCCTACAATGAGCAGTTCTTC. The encoded protein is CASSSTSGPSYNEQFF.

The sample holds many counts of this clonotype. The chain employs TRBV6-1 and TRBJ1-1; 8 positions match TRBD1. The CDR3 is 13 amino acids. The germline V gene encodes CDR1 MNHNS and CDR2 SASEGT. V shed 3 bases, J shed 3 bases, and the junction held 0 bases outside the gene matches. The CDR3 region has the DNA TGTGCCAGCAGTGACAGGGGGCACACTGAAGCTTTCTTT. This codes for CASSDRGHTEAFF.

This chain links TRBV21-1 with TRBJ1-6; the table's TRBD1 call for D was not verified on the DNA. TRBV21-1 is an annotated pseudogene. CDR3 length: 15 amino acids. The CDR3 here is CASSKEQGPNSPLHF. The CDR3 DNA sequence: TGTGCCAGCAGCAAAGAGCAGGGACCTAATTCACCCCTCCACTTT.

The V and J genes are TRBV11-2 and TRBJ2-5, with 7 bases identical to TRBD2. Germline V gives CDR1 SGHAT, CDR2 FQNNGV. J gave up 11 bases and V 4 bases, and 19 bases lay outside the gene matches. CDR3 length equals 16 residues. The CDR3 bases are TGTGCCAGCAGCTCAGATGGAACGGGGGGTTACAATGAGCAGTACTTC. Its protein product is CASSSDGTGGYNEQYF.

This clonotype turned up a few times. The chain has TRBV24-1 and TRBJ2-6, with 7 positions matching TRBD1. Germline lookup yields CDR1 KGHDR and CDR2 SFDVKD. This CDR3 has 16 residues. The V gene end was trimmed by 3 bases and the J gene end by 4 bases; junction bases not matched to a gene: 5. The DNA of the CDR3 is TGTGCCACCAGTGATCCCGACAGGGTCGGGGCCAACGTCCTGACTTTC. It encodes CATSDPDRVGANVLTF.

V and J are TRBV6-5 and TRBJ2-4; D remains unclear. Near its end, the DNA agrees better with TRBJ2-7, so the J call may be wrong. This CDR3 region has 13 residues. Germline CDR1 is MNHEY and CDR2 is SVGAGI. This CDR3 is CASSPRSYYEQYF. CDR3 DNA: TGTGCCAGCAGCCCTAGGTCCTACTACGAGCAGTACTTC.

V usage is TRBV10-3 and J usage is TRBJ1-2, with D possibly TRBD1 on 6 matching bases. This CDR3 spans 15 amino acids. Trimming stripped 6 bases from V and 6 bases from J, with 20 bases between. Germline V gene sequence: CDR1 ENHRY, CDR2 SYGVKD. CDR3 coding DNA: TGTGCCATCAGCAGCTTAGGACAGAGGGCAAATGGCTACACCTTC. As protein: CAISSLGQRANGYTF.

The chain joins TRBV2 to TRBJ2-1; D remains unclear. The CDR3 runs 14 residues. V was cut by 3 bases and J by 2 bases, with 8 bases left in between. Germline CDR1 is SNHLY and CDR2 is FYNNEI. The CDR3 sequence is CASSDESPYNEQFF. CDR3 coding DNA: TGTGCCAGCAGTGACGAAAGCCCCTACAATGAGCAGTTCTTC.

This clonotype showed up just a few times. The V gene is TRBV20-1, the J gene TRBJ1-5; D is ambiguous. Per the germline V gene, CDR1 is DFQATT and CDR2 is SNEGSKA (reference sequence). Deletions cut 0 bases from V and 0 bases from J, with 9 bases between. The CDR3 contains 15 residues. The CDR3 protein is CSARDTGDSNQPQHF. The CDR3 nucleotides read TGCAGTGCTAGAGATACCGGTGATAGCAATCAGCCCCAGCATTTT.

The sample holds a few counts of this clonotype. The chain links TRBV27 to TRBJ2-1; D not resolved. From germline, CDR1 is MNHEY and CDR2 SMNVEV (reference sequence). The CDR3 spans 12 residues. V was clipped by 8 bases and J by 8 bases, with 13 bases between them. CDR3 loop: CASHQSSHEQFF. The DNA of the CDR3 is TGTGCCAGCCATCAAAGTTCCCATGAGCAGTTCTTC.

The chain joins TRBV4-2 to TRBJ1-5; possibly TRBD1 for D (5 bases). The CDR3 contains 18 residues. V was clipped by 0 bases and J by 1 base, with 16 bases between them. CDR1 LGHNA and CDR2 YNFKEQ come from the germline V gene. The CDR3: CASSQEWQVGGSNQPQHF. The DNA for the CDR3 is TGTGCCAGCAGCCAAGAGTGGCAGGTCGGGGGAAGCAATCAGCCCCAGCATTTT.

This sequence joins TRBV7-2 and TRBJ2-1, with 11 bases matching TRBD2. Germline values: CDR1 SGHTA, CDR2 FQGNSA. The CDR3 runs to 16 residues. V shed 5 bases, J shed 5 bases, and the junction held 8 bases outside the gene matches. The CDR3 reads CASSGSSGGYHNEQFF. CDR3 sequence (DNA): TGTGCCAGCAGCGGATCTAGCGGGGGGTACCACAATGAGCAGTTCTTC.

This chain links TRBV28 with TRBJ1-4; 8 bases agree with TRBD1. This CDR3 spans 12 amino acids. The germline V gene encodes CDR1 MDHEN and CDR2 SYDVKM. Trimming at V came to 10 bases and at J to 5 bases, leaving 3 bases not matched to a gene. CDR3 in amino acids: CATRQGNEKLFF. As DNA, the CDR3 is TGTGCCACCAGACAGGGGAATGAAAAACTGTTTTTT.

Of note for this clonotype: At one of its ends the junction is not consistent with the germline gene, which may arise from a read error. The CDR3 spells CASSAPTGGANKQFF. DNA for the CDR3: TGCGCCAGCAGCGCGCCGACCGGGGGGGCCAATAAGCAGTTCTTC. The chain is built from TRBV5-1 and TRBJ2-1; TRBD2 matches 8 bases. CDR1 SGHRS and CDR2 YFSETQ come from the germline V gene. This CDR3 region has 15 residues.

This clonotype was observed a handful of times. This chain joins TRBV12-5 and TRBJ2-1; maybe TRBD1 (5 bases). V was trimmed by 2 bases and J by 2 bases, leaving 16 bases between them. The CDR3 is 17 residues long. CDR1 LGHNT and CDR2 FRNRAP come from the germline V gene. The CDR3 DNA sequence: TGTGCTAGTGGTTTGTCCACCACGCTGGACACCTACAATGAGCAGTTCTTC. Protein: CASGLSTTLDTYNEQFF.

The V call is TRBV5-1, the J call TRBJ1-1; TRBD1 agrees at 7 bases. Per the germline V gene, CDR1 is SGHRS and CDR2 is YFSETQ. The trim removed 2 bases at V and 5 bases at J, leaving 12 bases unmatched. The CDR3 loop spans 16 amino acids. CDR3 sequence reads: CASSLGETGLRTEAFF. The CDR3 nucleotides read TGCGCCAGCAGCTTAGGAGAGACAGGGTTGAGAACTGAAGCTTTCTTT.

This chain uses TRBV30 with TRBJ2-1; D is perhaps TRBD1 or TRBD2 (5 bases each). The CDR3 sequence is 16 residues long. Germline V gives CDR1 GTSNPN, CDR2 SVGIG (reference sequence). V shed 1 base and J shed 2 bases, with 15 bases lying between them. CDR3 DNA sequence: TGTGCCTGGAGTGGAGAGGGGCGCGGTCCCTACAATGAGCAGTTCTTC. Its translation is CAWSGEGRGPYNEQFF.

This clonotype was counted between two and nine times. This chain uses TRBV5-1 with TRBJ2-1, with 7 positions matching TRBD1. There are 13 residues in the CDR3. V dropped 1 base and J dropped 8; count of bases not matched to a gene: 3. Germline CDR1 and CDR2: SGHRS and YFSETQ. The CDR3 sequence: CASSLTGAHEQFF. The CDR3 nucleotides are TGCGCCAGCAGCTTGACAGGGGCCCATGAGCAGTTCTTC.